A single sample is the source of the 13 T cell receptor beta chains below, sequenced in a study of blood T cell repertoires in COVID-19. Sequenced by immunoSEQ multiplex PCR; TCRdb stores in-frame clones only, minus some. Of 99,000 or so clones in the sample, approximately 86% are singletons; the top ten hold 13%. The material sequenced was peripheral blood. These TCRs come from an older woman in a cohort sampled during active or convalescent COVID-19.

The CDR3 DNA sequence: TGTGCCAGCTCACTAGCGGGAGGGTCCCAAGAGACCCAGTACTTC. Amino acid sequence: CASSLAGGSQETQYF. This sequence joins TRBV18 and TRBJ2-5; 11 bases match TRBD2. Looked up from germline, CDR1 is KGHSH and CDR2 is LQKENI. There are 15 residues in the CDR3. V was pared by 4 bases and J by 1 base, with 2 bases of the junction left unmatched.

This chain connects TRBV5-4 to TRBJ1-2, with 9 bases identical to TRBD1. V lost 3 bases, J lost 2 bases, and 5 bases stayed unmatched. Germline CDR1 is SGHNT and CDR2 is YYREEE (reference sequence). The CDR3 is 15 residues long. CDR3 in amino acids: CASSSRTGANYGYTF. CDR3 sequence (DNA): TGTGCCAGCAGCTCCAGGACAGGGGCCAACTATGGCTACACCTTC.

The chain joins TRBV9 to TRBJ2-5; possibly TRBD2 for D (5 bases). The CDR3 extends over 15 amino acids. The germline V and J ends were trimmed by 0 bases and 2 bases, with 11 bases remaining between them. Germline V lookup: CDR1 SGDLS, CDR2 YYNGEE. DNA for the CDR3: TGTGCCAGCAGCGTAGGAGGAGGTTTGCAAGAGACCCAGTACTTC. This sequence encodes CASSVGGGLQETQYF.

The chain couples TRBV20-1 to TRBJ1-5; no definite D call. This CDR3 region has 12 residues. V lost 3 bases and J 6 bases, leaving 9 bases between the germline ends. CDR1 is DFQATT, CDR2 SNEGSKA, per germline (reference sequence). The CDR3: CSASDAGQPQHF. CDR3 nucleotides: TGCAGTGCTAGTGATGCGGGTCAGCCCCAGCATTTT.

The rearrangement links TRBV6-2 or TRBV6-3 to TRBJ2-7; D ambiguous. Deletions cut 1 base from V and 6 bases from J, with 7 bases between. This CDR3 has 12 residues. CDR1 and CDR2 (germline): MNHEY, SVGEGT. This CDR3 reads CASSYFGSEQYF. DNA for the CDR3: TGTGCCAGCAGTTACTTTGGCAGCGAGCAGTACTTC.

The rearrangement uses TRBV20-1 and TRBJ1-1; a possible D gene is TRBD1 (5 bases). The ends were cut back, 6 bases at V and 4 bases at J, with 9 bases in the middle. CDR1 is DFQATT, CDR2 SNEGSKA, per germline (reference sequence). The CDR3 extends over 11 amino acids. CDR3 in amino acids: CSARRVTEAFF. For the CDR3, the DNA is TGCAGTGCGCGCAGGGTCACTGAAGCTTTCTTT.

V and J are TRBV7-6 and TRBJ1-4; D is perhaps TRBD1 (6 bases). The V and J ends lost 1 base and 2 bases respectively, with 8 bases between them. Germline lookup yields CDR1 SGHVS and CDR2 FNYEAQ. CDR3 length: 15 residues. The CDR3 DNA is TGTGCCAGCAGCTTAGTAGGACAGACTAATGAAAAACTGTTTTTT. It is translated as CASSLVGQTNEKLFF.

The chain carries TRBV4-1 and TRBJ2-1; 14 bases line up with TRBD2. This CDR3 comprises 22 residues. CDR1 and CDR2 (germline): MGHRA, YSYEKL. V dropped 4 bases and J dropped 0; count of bases not matched to a gene: 17. The CDR3 spells CASSRTSSGLAGAFSSYNEQFF. The CDR3 region has the DNA TGCGCCAGCAGCCGAACAAGTTCGGGACTAGCGGGAGCTTTTAGCTCCTACAATGAGCAGTTCTTC.

This clone was observed a single time. The chain employs TRBV6-1 and TRBJ1-2; 9 bases fit TRBD1. CDR3 size: 16 residues. Germline lookup yields CDR1 MNHNS and CDR2 SASEGT. The junction had 10 bases not matched to a gene; V was cut back by 4 bases and J by 4 bases. The CDR3 DNA reads as TGTGCCAGCAGTGCGGGACAGGGTTCCAGGGCCTATGGCTACACCTTC. It is translated as CASSAGQGSRAYGYTF.

The V call is TRBV7-9, the J call TRBJ2-7; 9 bases are a match to TRBD1. J gave up 5 bases and V 8 bases, and 10 bases lay outside the gene matches. The CDR3 length is 14 residues. Germline V lookup: CDR1 SEHNR, CDR2 FQNEAQ (reference sequence). CDR3 region: CASDFGQGINEQYF. Here the CDR3 DNA reads TGTGCCAGCGACTTTGGACAGGGGATCAACGAGCAGTACTTC.

This chain links TRBV6-5 with TRBJ1-5; D is perhaps TRBD1 (6 bases). Germline V gene sequence: CDR1 MNHEY, CDR2 SVGAGI. This CDR3 has 15 residues. The V and J ends lost 1 base and 4 bases respectively, with 11 bases between them. CDR3 nucleotide sequence: TGTGCCAGCAGTTACTACGGACAGCCGAATCAGCCCCAGCATTTT. It translates to CASSYYGQPNQPQHF.

The rearrangement uses TRBV19 and TRBJ1-5; 10 nucleotides agree with TRBD1. Germline V gene data show CDR1 as LNHDA and CDR2 as SQIVND (reference sequence). The V and J ends lost 5 bases and 7 bases, in that order; junction bases with no gene match: 5. This CDR3 region has 14 residues. CDR3 loop: CASSLGQGGQPQHF. The CDR3 coding sequence is TGTGCCAGTAGTCTAGGACAGGGGGGACAGCCCCAGCATTTT.

The chain joins TRBV5-1 to TRBJ1-1; no firm D call. Per the germline V gene, CDR1 is SGHRS and CDR2 is YFSETQ. The CDR3 extends over 13 amino acids. V was trimmed by 0 bases and J by 5 bases, leaving 8 bases between them. CDR3 DNA: TGCGCCAGCAGCTTGGAAGAGGGAACTGAAGCTTTCTTT. It translates to CASSLEEGTEAFF.